This section outlines one T cell receptor beta chain sequence together with its context. The record originates from a study of blood T cell repertoires in COVID-19. Study as a whole: Samples came from the United States, Italy and Spain, spanning acute and convalescent COVID-19. PBMCs, B-cell-depleted T cells, or T cells were the source of the cDNA or gDNA that made up the material.

V shed 4 bases, J shed 5 bases, and the junction held 7 bases outside the gene matches. CDR1 is GTSNPN and CDR2 is SVGIG in the germline V gene (reference sequence). CDR3 length: 13 residues. Per the original data handling: It was from reference gene primer amplification that nucleated cell counts were estimated. Repertoires were generated with immunoSEQ multiplex PCR, while TCRdb's copy carries only in-frame clones and drops some. V and J calls and clone size come straight from that table; D and trimming were deduced from the DNA. The table includes over 85,000 clones, around 88% detected once. The rearrangement joins TRBV30 to TRBJ1-1, with 7 bases fitting TRBD1. The specimen was peripheral blood. The origin of this receptor is a woman aged 70 to 79 with acute or convalescent COVID-19. CDR3 nucleotides: TGTGCCTGGAATACAGGGGTCAGGACTGAAGCTTTCTTT. Translation gives CAWNTGVRTEAFF.